The table lists the clone carrying this TCR beta chain with a few counts. With a J-beta primer mix and a sample-barcoded 5' primer, a second PCR ran about 6 to 11 cycles. TCRdb fed the 5' RACE reads into MiXCR, producing one record per CDR3 protein. The repertoire consists of some 290,000 distinct CDR3 sequences, with roughly a quarter occurring once and the leading ten covering approximately 29%. This sample was included in a study of blood T cells in healthy people across ages. CDR1 and CDR2 (germline): MNHNS, SASEGT. After removal of 7 bases from V and 9 bases from J, the junction contained 9 bases not matched to a gene. This CDR3 is 14 amino acids long.

The material sequenced was blood. The sequence came from a woman in her 70s in good health. The chain joins TRBV6-1 to TRBJ1-6; 7 positions agree with TRBD1. CDR3 region: CASTIRDSGSPLHF. The CDR3 DNA is TGTGCCAGCACTATCCGGGACAGTGGTTCACCCCTCCACTTT.